This T cell receptor beta chain was observed in a study of blood T cells in healthy people across ages. Across the whole study: The capture of about one barcoded beta molecule per two T cells was achieved by template switching.

Primed by a sample-barcoded 5' primer and a J-beta primer mix, a second PCR proceeded for roughly 7 to 12 cycles. From each sample, at least 3 million paired-end reads containing CDR3 were obtained. TCRdb processed the 5' RACE reads anew with MiXCR; each CDR3 protein has one entry. Of 350,000 to 450,000 distinct CDR3 sequences listed, about 55% are singletons. Study-wide results and caveats: Naive T cell percentage and TCR beta diversity correlated strongly.

At least ten counts were recorded for this clonotype. Its target is unknown. Germline V gives CDR1 DFQATT, CDR2 SNEGSKA (reference sequence). The germline V and J ends were trimmed by 4 bases and 8 bases, with 8 bases remaining between them. The CDR3 extends over 11 amino acids. The sample comprised blood. V gene TRBV20-1 combines with J gene TRBJ1-4; TRBD1 might be the D (6 bases). The receptor's source is a man between 60 and 75 years old in good health. The CDR3 sequence is CSAKGDEKLFF. The CDR3 DNA reads TGCAGTGCTAAGGGGGACGAAAAACTGTTTTTT.